These T cell receptor beta chains were read from a single sample in a study of identical twins. TCRdb reanalysed the 5' RACE reads using MiXCR and keeps one entry per CDR3 protein. The profile shows about 890,000 distinct CDR3 sequences, around an eighth of them singletons. The same data also went into a second study, on yellow fever vaccine responses in identical twins.

What was sequenced was PBMCs. These receptors all come from a woman younger than 35 in good health. Each CDR3 is given with its conserved first and last residue. The order of the fields is J gene, D gene, clone size, V gene, CDR3 protein, CDR3 DNA. D genes are given only for firm matches. For some rows the clone size is stated as once, few or many, or as a class when expanded; others skip it.

>TRBJ2-7|TRBD2|few|TRBV29-1
CSVVKGLAGVEQYF
TGCAGCGTTGTTAAGGGACTAGCGGGAGTCGAGCAGTACTTC
>TRBJ2-2|TRBD1|-|TRBV6-1
CASSALDRAGNGELFF
TGTGCCAGCAGTGCTCTTGACAGGGCTGGAAACGGGGAGCTGTTTTTT
>TRBJ1-1|-|-|TRBV4-1
CASSQVTAPEAFF
TGCGCCAGCAGCCAAGTAACGGCTCCTGAAGCTTTCTTT
>TRBJ2-2|-|many|TRBV12-3/TRBV12-4
CASRAGIGGELFF
TGTGCCAGCAGGGCAGGGATCGGCGGGGAGCTGTTTTTT
>TRBJ1-5|TRBD1|many|TRBV6-1
CASSRQGSNQPQHF
TGTGCCAGCAGCCGACAGGGTAGCAATCAGCCCCAGCATTTT
>TRBJ2-5|TRBD1|-|TRBV27
CASSATGIMETQYF
TGTGCCAGCAGCGCGACAGGGATAATGGAGACCCAGTACTTC
>TRBJ1-3|TRBD1|-|TRBV7-9
CASSPRQGFGNTIYF
TGTGCCAGCAGCCCCCGACAGGGTTTTGGAAACACCATATATTTT
>TRBJ2-5|TRBD1|few|TRBV28
CASSHRRTGWVQETQYF
TGTGCCAGCAGCCATCGTAGGACAGGGTGGGTCCAGGAGACCCAGTACTTC
>TRBJ2-2|-|few|TRBV7-8
CASSFIRANTGELFF
TGTGCCAGCAGCTTCATCAGGGCGAACACCGGGGAGCTGTTTTTT
>TRBJ2-5|TRBD2|-|TRBV4-1
CASSQVVTAGGGETQYF
TGCGCCAGCAGCCAAGTCGTTACGGCGGGGGGTGGAGAGACCCAGTACTTC
>TRBJ2-5|-|-|TRBV3-1
CASSQTAGQVQETQYF
TGTGCCAGCAGCCAAACGGCGGGACAAGTACAAGAGACCCAGTACTTC
>TRBJ2-3|TRBD2|few|TRBV11-2
CASSLEILAGGTDTQYF
TGTGCCAGCAGCTTAGAAATACTAGCGGGGGGCACAGATACGCAGTATTTT
>TRBJ2-7|-|few|TRBV10-3
CAISESTGDVGYEQYF
TGTGCCATCAGTGAGTCGACGGGGGACGTGGGCTACGAGCAGTACTTC
>TRBJ1-3|-|many|TRBV11-1
CASSLFIGAGPLSGNTIYF
TGTGCCAGCAGCTTATTTATTGGCGCAGGACCACTTTCTGGAAACACCATATATTTT
>TRBJ2-2|-|many|TRBV29-1
CSVADTGELFF
TGCAGCGTTGCCGACACCGGGGAGCTGTTTTTT
>TRBJ1-6|TRBD1|-|TRBV6-5
CASSSRTGFNNSPLHF
TGTGCCAGCAGTTCCAGGACAGGGTTCAATAATTCACCCCTCCACTTT
>TRBJ2-2|-|few|TRBV20-1
CSARDRTESTTGELFF
TGCAGTGCTAGAGATCGGACGGAATCTACAACCGGGGAGCTGTTTTTT
>TRBJ1-2|-|-|TRBV11-2
CASSPRVDPANYGYTF
TGTGCCAGCAGCCCCAGGGTCGACCCAGCTAACTATGGCTACACCTTC
>TRBJ2-2|TRBD2|-|TRBV7-3
CASSQSGGTGELFF
TGTGCCAGCAGCCAAAGCGGGGGCACCGGGGAGCTGTTTTTT
>TRBJ2-7|TRBD1|few|TRBV6-1
CASSGQGRLSEQYF
TGTGCCAGCAGCGGACAGGGCCGTCTGTCCGAGCAGTACTTC
>TRBJ1-6|-|few|TRBV3-1
CASSQDPGGALHF
TGTGCCAGCAGCCAAGACCCTGGGGGGGCCCTCCACTTT
>TRBJ2-1|-|-|TRBV6-1
CASSPRGSTGEQFF
TGTGCCAGCAGCCCCAGGGGATCCACAGGGGAGCAGTTCTTC
>TRBJ1-1|-|-|TRBV27
CASSFTGPTEAFF
TGTGCCAGCAGTTTCACAGGGCCCACTGAAGCTTTCTTT
>TRBJ2-1|-|-|TRBV5-6
CASSFGLGDEQFF
TGTGCCAGCAGCTTTGGACTGGGCGATGAGCAGTTCTTC
>TRBJ1-5|-|-|TRBV5-5
CASSWAEKPGQPQHF
TGTGCCAGCAGCTGGGCGGAAAAACCGGGGCAGCCCCAGCATTTT
>TRBJ1-6|-|many|TRBV6-5
CASSYADRYSPLHF
TGTGCCAGCAGTTACGCCGACCGCTATTCACCCCTCCACTTT
>TRBJ1-1|-|few|TRBV5-1
CASKVDELNTEAFF
TGCGCCAGCAAGGTAGATGAATTGAACACTGAAGCTTTCTTT
>TRBJ1-2|TRBD1|-|TRBV20-1
CSASLTGRQGYTF
TGCAGTGCTAGCTTGACAGGGCGGCAGGGCTACACCTTC
>TRBJ2-1|TRBD2|-|TRBV24-1
CATSSGRANYNEQFF
TGTGCCACCTCAAGCGGGAGGGCTAATTACAATGAGCAGTTCTTC
>TRBJ2-5|TRBD1|-|TRBV5-1
CASSSTGRGTGQETQYF
TGCGCCAGCAGCTCCACCGGTCGGGGGACAGGGCAAGAGACCCAGTACTTC
>TRBJ2-1|-|few|TRBV2
CASTPGAYNEQFF
TGTGCCAGCACCCCAGGAGCCTACAATGAGCAGTTCTTC
>TRBJ2-3|-|-|TRBV6-4
CASSDFGAADTQYF
TGTGCCAGCAGTGACTTTGGAGCGGCAGATACGCAGTATTTT
>TRBJ1-2|TRBD1|few|TRBV6-1
CAGWGDRGTANYGYTF
TGTGCCGGATGGGGGGACAGGGGAACAGCTAACTATGGCTACACCTTC
>TRBJ1-1|-|few|TRBV6-5
CASSYAGDTEAFF
TGTGCCAGCAGTTACGCGGGAGACACTGAAGCTTTCTTT
>TRBJ1-4|-|many|TRBV6-1
CASSPGGRGGEKLFF
TGTGCCAGCAGTCCAGGTGGCAGGGGTGGAGAAAAACTGTTTTTT
>TRBJ2-7|-|-|TRBV20-1
CSARTVGVGRTYEQYF
TGCAGTGCTAGAACGGTTGGGGTCGGGAGAACCTACGAGCAGTACTTC
>TRBJ2-5|-|few|TRBV2
CASSQLSSRETQYF
TGTGCCAGCAGCCAACTATCAAGTCGGGAGACCCAGTACTTC
>TRBJ2-1|TRBD1|-|TRBV28
CASSSDRGTFF
TGTGCCAGCAGTTCTGACAGGGGTACGTTCTTC
>TRBJ2-3|-|-|TRBV7-9
CASSPVVGYRDTQYF
TGTGCCAGCAGCCCCGTAGTTGGCTATCGGGATACGCAGTATTTT